The 31 T cell receptor beta chains below were found in one sample sequenced in a study of blood T cell repertoires in COVID-19. TCRdb's copy holds only in-frame clones and misses some; the assay was immunoSEQ multiplex PCR. This table has some 230,000 clones, about four fifths appearing once. Sequences were obtained from peripheral blood. Receptors were obtained from a woman aged 25 to 39 who had recovered from COVID-19.

The rearrangement links TRBV6-5 to TRBJ2-7; 7 bases are shared with TRBD1. The V and J ends lost 7 bases and 1 base, in that order; junction bases with no gene match: 4. Germline CDR1 is MNHEY and CDR2 is SVGAGI. The CDR3 consists of 13 residues. Here the CDR3 reads CASMPGQSYEQYF. The CDR3 nucleotides are TGTGCCAGCATGCCGGGACAGTCCTACGAGCAGTACTTC.

The rearrangement joins TRBV24-1 to TRBJ2-2; 7 bases line up with TRBD1. V trimming: 4 bases; J trimming: 1 base; junction bases outside the gene matches: 2. The CDR3 totals 15 residues. CDR1 and CDR2 (germline): KGHDR, SFDVKD. DNA for the CDR3: TGTGCCACCAGTGAGCCAGGGGGGAACACCGGGGAGCTGTTTTTT. Translation gives CATSEPGGNTGELFF.

V usage is TRBV4-2 and J usage is TRBJ2-1, with 12 positions matching TRBD2. Germline V gene data show CDR1 as LGHNA and CDR2 as YNFKEQ. The CDR3 consists of 19 residues. V dropped 4 bases and J dropped 0; count of bases not matched to a gene: 10. The CDR3 loop is CASSRTGTSGSSSYNEQFF. In nucleotides, the CDR3 is TGTGCCAGCAGCCGAACCGGGACTAGCGGGTCCAGCTCCTACAATGAGCAGTTCTTC.

The chain combines TRBV28 with TRBJ1-2; the D gene is possibly TRBD1 (6 bases). From germline, CDR1 is MDHEN and CDR2 SYDVKM. V was trimmed by 2 bases and J by 0 bases, leaving 16 bases between them. The CDR3 spans 17 residues. The CDR3 bases are TGTGCCAGCAGTTTAAGGGGATCAGGGGTTCCTAACTATGGCTACACCTTC. This encodes CASSLRGSGVPNYGYTF.

The chain links TRBV5-1 to TRBJ2-7, with a possible D match to TRBD2 (6 bases). This CDR3 region has 15 residues. V lost 0 bases to trimming and J lost 3 bases, with 13 bases between them. The V gene's germline CDR1 is SGHRS and CDR2 YFSETQ. This chain's CDR3 is CASSLVGTYNYEQYF. As DNA, the CDR3 is TGCGCCAGCAGCTTGGTTGGGACTTACAACTACGAGCAGTACTTC.

This clone has a handful of counts. The chain carries TRBV20-1 and TRBJ1-4; TRBD1 agrees at 7 bases. Trimming took 3 bases from V and 6 from J; bases not matched to a gene: 4. The CDR3 is made up of 13 amino acids. The germline gives CDR1 DFQATT, CDR2 SNEGSKA (reference sequence). The CDR3 loop is CSASTGTDEKLFF. CDR3 coding DNA: TGCAGTGCTAGTACAGGGACAGATGAAAAACTGTTTTTT.

This clone was found once. The chain carries TRBV5-1 and TRBJ1-1, with 9 bases matching TRBD1. After removal of 4 bases from V and 1 base from J, the junction contained 11 bases not matched to a gene. The V gene's germline CDR1 is SGHRS and CDR2 YFSETQ. This CDR3 spans 17 amino acids. The CDR3 spells CASSPNRDRAPNTEAFF. In nucleotides, the CDR3 is TGCGCCAGCAGCCCGAACCGGGACAGGGCGCCGAACACTGAAGCTTTCTTT.

In DNA, the CDR3 is TGTGCCAGCAGCTTAGATCAACCTTCGGCGGGGCATGGCTACACCTTC. Translation gives CASSLDQPSAGHGYTF. The gene calls are TRBV11-2 and TRBJ1-2, with a weak D call TRBD1 (5 bases). CDR3 length: 16 amino acids. Germline CDR1 and CDR2: SGHAT and FQNNGV. With 0 bases removed from V and 6 bases from J, the gap between germline ends came to 17 bases. Complete variable domain (other parts from reference TRBV11-2 and TRBJ1-2): EAGVAQSPRYKIIEKRQSVAFWCNPISGHATLYWYQQILGQGPKLLIQFQNNGVVDDSQLPKDRFSAERLKGVDSTLKIQPAKLEDSAVYLCASSLDQPSAGHGYTFGSGTRLTVV.

The J gene is TRBJ2-5, the V gene TRBV3-1 (or the pseudogene TRBV3-2); perhaps TRBD2 as D (6 bases). Germline CDR1 and CDR2: LGHDT and YNNKEL (reference sequence). V dropped 1 base and J dropped 5 bases, with 14 bases sitting between them. The CDR3 consists of 15 residues. This CDR3 is CASSQVKGAGETQYF. CDR3 in DNA: TGTGCCAGCAGCCAAGTTAAAGGGGCGGGGGAGACCCAGTACTTC.

This chain connects TRBV11-2 to TRBJ2-7; 9 bases fit TRBD2. Germline-derived CDR1 and CDR2 are SGHAT and FQNNGV. Trimming at V came to 5 bases and at J to 3 bases, leaving 8 bases not matched to a gene. This CDR3 spans 15 amino acids. The CDR3 bases are TGTGCCAGCAGCATAAGACTAGCGGAGTACTACGAGCAGTACTTC. Amino acids: CASSIRLAEYYEQYF.

This rearrangement joins TRBV7-3 to TRBJ2-7, with 10 nucleotides matching TRBD1. With 4 bases clipped from V and 7 bases from J, the junction kept 7 bases outside the gene matches. This CDR3 contains 14 residues. Germline lookup yields CDR1 SGHTA and CDR2 FQGTGA. The CDR3 coding sequence is TGTGCCAGCAGCTCGGGACAGGGGATAGGGGAGCAGTACTTC. Encoded protein: CASSSGQGIGEQYF.

The V and J genes are TRBV6-4 and TRBJ2-1, with 12 bases that match TRBD2. Germline values: CDR1 MRHNA, CDR2 SNTAGT. Trimming took 6 bases from V and 3 from J; bases not matched to a gene: 3. The CDR3 extends over 15 amino acids. The CDR3 is CASSPTSGSYNEQFF. CDR3 nucleotides: TGTGCCAGCAGCCCGACTAGCGGGAGCTACAATGAGCAGTTCTTC.

This sequence joins TRBV29-1 and TRBJ2-7; TRBD1 agrees at 7 bases. The V gene end was trimmed by 0 bases and the J gene end by 2 bases; junction bases not matched to a gene: 1. From germline, CDR1 is SQVTM and CDR2 ANQGSEA. The CDR3 extends over 13 amino acids. The DNA of the CDR3 is TGCAGCGTTGAAGATACAGGGGCCTACGAGCAGTACTTC. It translates to CSVEDTGAYEQYF.

The CDR3 sequence: CASSLDFGSLQETQYF. The CDR3, as DNA: TGTGCCAGCAGCTTAGATTTCGGGAGCCTCCAAGAGACCCAGTACTTC. The chain carries TRBV11-2 and TRBJ2-5; tentative D call: TRBD2 (6 bases). Trimming pared 0 bases from V and 1 base from J, leaving 12 bases between. CDR1 is SGHAT, CDR2 FQNNGV, per germline. CDR3 size: 16 residues.

The sample holds one count of this clone. The chain is built from TRBV30 and TRBJ2-2; 14 bases map to TRBD2. From germline, CDR1 is GTSNPN and CDR2 SVGIG (reference sequence). This CDR3 has 14 residues. Losses at the gene ends were 3 bases for V and 11 bases for J; bases not matched to a gene: 5. CDR3 DNA: TGTGCCTGGAGCTTTGGGACTAGCGGGAGAGAGCTGTTTTTT. Encoded protein: CAWSFGTSGRELFF.

The chain links TRBV28 to TRBJ1-5; D is unresolved. The CDR3 totals 12 residues. Germline V gene sequence: CDR1 MDHEN, CDR2 SYDVKM. The V end lost 6 bases, the J end lost 5 bases, and 8 bases lay between the germline ends. CDR3 region: CASSVEDQPQHF. Written as DNA, the CDR3 is TGTGCCAGCAGCGTTGAGGATCAGCCCCAGCATTTT.

The V and J genes are TRBV19 and TRBJ1-2, with 8 nucleotides matching TRBD1. Germline values: CDR1 LNHDA, CDR2 SQIVND (reference sequence). This CDR3 is 15 amino acids long. The V gene end was trimmed by 9 bases and the J gene end by 0 bases; junction bases not matched to a gene: 9. The CDR3 reads CASRTGRSANYGYTF. The CDR3 bases are TGTGCCAGCCGGACAGGGAGGTCGGCTAACTATGGCTACACCTTC.

This clone showed up just once. The chain has TRBV12-5 and TRBJ2-3; D might be TRBD2 (5 bases). Deletions cut 1 base from V and 4 bases from J, with 6 bases between. The CDR3 totals 13 residues. CDR1 and CDR2 from the germline V gene are LGHNT and FRNRAP. This CDR3 is CASGLAEADTQYF. The DNA for the CDR3 is TGTGCTAGTGGTTTGGCGGAGGCAGATACGCAGTATTTT.

The rearrangement links TRBV18 to TRBJ2-1, with a possible D match to TRBD2 (5 bases). From germline, CDR1 is KGHSH and CDR2 LQKENI. CDR3 size: 15 residues. The V end lost 1 base, the J end lost 4 bases, and 11 bases lay between the germline ends. The CDR3 DNA reads TGTGCCAGCTCACCACGGACGGGGTCGTACAATGAGCAGTTCTTC. Residues: CASSPRTGSYNEQFF.

The CDR3 reads CASQAGTEAFF. CDR3 sequence (DNA): TGTGCCAGCCAAGCTGGCACTGAAGCTTTCTTT. The chain joins TRBV30 to TRBJ1-1; D uncertain. V was cut by 8 bases and J by 4 bases, with 11 bases left in between. Per the germline V gene, CDR1 is GTSNPN and CDR2 is SVGIG (reference sequence). CDR3 size: 11 residues.

This clone was detected once. The CDR3 loop is CASSFIETTDTQYF. Written as DNA, the CDR3 is TGCGCCAGCAGCTTTATCGAGACTACAGATACGCAGTATTTT. The chain combines TRBV5-1 with TRBJ2-3; D is undetermined. Trimming stripped 2 bases from V and 3 bases from J, with 10 bases between. The CDR3 sequence is 14 residues long. CDR1 and CDR2 from the germline V gene are SGHRS and YFSETQ.

The chain links TRBV5-1 to TRBJ1-1; a weak D match, TRBD1 (6 bases). Per the germline V gene, CDR1 is SGHRS and CDR2 is YFSETQ. There are 13 residues in the CDR3. Trimming took off 4 bases at V and 1 base at J, with 8 bases between the two ends. In DNA form, the CDR3 reads TGCGCCAGCAGCGTCAGGGGGAACACTGAAGCTTTCTTT. Its protein is CASSVRGNTEAFF.

V usage is TRBV9 and J usage is TRBJ2-7, with 16 bases matching TRBD2. V was clipped by 3 bases and J by 5 bases; unmatched bases: 8. Per the germline V gene, CDR1 is SGDLS and CDR2 is YYNGEE. The CDR3 spans 17 residues. The CDR3: CASSAGTSGRAVNEQYF. In nucleotides, the CDR3 is TGTGCCAGCAGCGCCGGGACTAGCGGGAGGGCCGTAAACGAGCAGTACTTC.

This sequence joins TRBV5-1 and TRBJ2-7; the D gene is possibly TRBD1 (6 bases). This CDR3 is 16 amino acids long. The V gene lost 0 bases and the J gene lost 3 bases, with 16 bases spanning the gap. Looked up from germline, CDR1 is SGHRS and CDR2 is YFSETQ. The CDR3 region is CASSLAFGTSNYEQYF. The CDR3, as DNA: TGCGCCAGCAGCTTGGCCTTCGGGACAAGTAACTACGAGCAGTACTTC.

V is TRBV7-2 and J is TRBJ2-1; D may be TRBD2 (5 bases). This CDR3 has 13 amino acids. The germline gives CDR1 SGHTA, CDR2 FQGNSA. Trimming stripped 5 bases from V and 8 bases from J, with 13 bases between. For the CDR3, the DNA is TGTGCCAGCAGCCGGACTTCGACCGATGAGCAGTTCTTC. It specifies CASSRTSTDEQFF.

This clone is a singleton in its sample. The chain has TRBV6-6 and TRBJ2-2; possibly TRBD1 for D (7 bases). Germline CDR1 and CDR2: MNHNY and SVGAGI (reference sequence). The CDR3 runs to 15 residues. V was shortened by 6 bases and J by 4 bases, with 15 bases between the two germline ends. As DNA, the CDR3 is TGTGCCAGCAGCCGCGGGACAGCCCTCACCGGGGAGCTGTTTTTT. It yields the protein CASSRGTALTGELFF.

This chain uses TRBV14 with TRBJ2-7, with 13 bases lining up with TRBD2. The length of the CDR3 is 16 residues. Germline loops: CDR1 SGHDN, CDR2 FVKESK. V lost 4 bases, J lost 5 bases, and 8 bases stayed unmatched. CDR3 protein: CASSLWTSGSLHEQYF. The CDR3 region has the DNA TGTGCCAGCAGCCTCTGGACTAGCGGGAGTCTACACGAGCAGTACTTC.

The rearrangement uses TRBV19 and TRBJ2-5, with 14 positions matching TRBD2. In germline, CDR1 is LNHDA, CDR2 SQIVND (reference sequence). V lost 1 base, J lost 5 bases, and 6 bases stayed unmatched. The CDR3 extends over 17 amino acids. CDR3 nucleotides: TGTGCCAGTAGTATAGGGACTAGCGGGAGGTCCTTCGAGACCCAGTACTTC. Translation gives CASSIGTSGRSFETQYF. The whole variable domain, remainder taken from reference TRBV19 and TRBJ2-5, is DGGITQSPKYLFRKEGQNVTLSCEQNLNHDAMYWYRQDPGQGLRLIYYSQIVNDFQKGDIAEGYSVSREKKESFPLTVTSAQKNPTAFYLCASSIGTSGRSFETQYFGPGTRLLVL.

In its sample, this clone was seen a few times. The chain is built from TRBV5-1 and TRBJ2-1; 10 nucleotides agree with TRBD2. The CDR3 spans 17 residues. V was pared by 0 bases and J by 6 bases, with 9 bases of the junction left unmatched. Germline assignment: CDR1 SGHRS and CDR2 YFSETQ. CDR3: CASSLVPSGSFINEQFF. CDR3 in DNA: TGCGCCAGCAGCTTGGTTCCTAGCGGGAGCTTTATCAATGAGCAGTTCTTC.

The V gene is TRBV6-4, the J gene TRBJ1-3; TRBD1 might be the D (5 bases). Trimming took 2 bases from V and 0 from J, leaving 8 bases between them. The CDR3 covers 15 residues. Germline CDR1 MRHNA, CDR2 SNTAGT. The CDR3 reads CASSDPRVSGNTIYF. As DNA, the CDR3 is TGTGCCAGCAGTGACCCCAGGGTCTCTGGAAACACCATATATTTT.

The chain uses TRBV27 and TRBJ2-2; 8 positions agree with TRBD1. Germline lookup yields CDR1 MNHEY and CDR2 SMNVEV (reference sequence). The junction had 5 bases not matched to a gene; V was cut back by 5 bases and J by 6 bases. The CDR3 is made up of 14 amino acids. The CDR3 DNA sequence: TGTGCCAGCAGTCCGCTGGGACAGGCCGGGGAGCTGTTTTTT. Its protein is CASSPLGQAGELFF.